The clone carrying this TCR beta chain appeared once. The germline CDR1 and CDR2 sequences are MDHEN and SYDVKM. This CDR3 comprises 14 residues. V gave up 6 bases and J gave up 8 bases, with 19 bases separating them. The data belong to a study of T cell changes during pregnancy in multiple sclerosis. The protocol was immunoSEQ multiplex PCR, while the TCRdb copy is restricted to in-frame clones and leaves out a portion. The sample has about 40,000 clones, 80% to 90% seen once. This clonotype was sampled from a female donor with multiple sclerosis, enrolled in a pregnancy study. This sequence joins TRBV28 and TRBJ1-2; TRBD1 might be the D (6 bases). The starting material was CD4+ T cells from peripheral blood mononuclear cells, obtained after pregnancy. CDR3 loop: CASRGPGVLKGYTF. The CDR3 nucleotides read TGTGCCAGCAGGGGGCCAGGGGTTTTGAAAGGCTACACCTTC.